This T cell receptor beta chain was recovered during a study of radiotherapy plus CTLA-4 blockade in lung cancer. Background on the study: Objective responses were documented in around a sixth of patients, with disease control in 25% to 35%. Study observations and caveats: TCR clones of tumor origin grew in blood after radiotherapy plus ipilimumab.

To note about this clone: Its antigen is currently unknown.

Sequencing was performed with immunoSEQ multiplex PCR; in TCRdb, only in-frame clones are kept and a portion is missing. The profile shows around 72,000 clones, over 65% of them singletons. Per the germline V gene, CDR1 is SQVTM and CDR2 is ANQGSEA. This CDR3 has 14 amino acids. Between the trimmed V and J ends, which lost 4 bases and 0 bases, there was a span of 9 bases. Chemo-refractory metastatic non-small-cell lung cancer patients underwent focal radiation alongside CTLA-4 blockade with ipilimumab. This clonotype was sampled from a human donor with non-small cell lung cancer who had a complete response to radiotherapy plus ipilimumab. V usage is TRBV29-1 and J usage is TRBJ2-2; D remains ambiguous. Specimen: peripheral blood, collected from a patient treated with radiotherapy plus ipilimumab. The CDR3 nucleotides read TGCAGCGTTGGGATTAGTCCGAACACCGGGGAGCTGTTTTTT. It is translated as CSVGISPNTGELFF.